These 12 T cell receptor beta chains were all obtained from the same sample, sequenced in a study of shared clonotypes between healthy human individuals. TCRdb's table, derived via immunoSEQ multiplex PCR, lists solely in-frame clones and lacks some. Among about 2,500,000 clones listed, approximately 94% were seen once. The sample was naive CD4+ T cells sorted from blood. Subset of the sample: CD45RA+ positively selected. These receptors all stem from a young man in good health.

This clone was seen a single time. This chain uses TRBV2 with TRBJ2-3; D is uncertain. The germline V gene has CDR1 SNHLY and CDR2 FYNNEI. There are 13 residues in the CDR3. The ends were cut back, 2 bases at V and 2 bases at J, with 5 bases in the middle. CDR3 coding DNA: TGTGCCAGCAGTGAACAACTCACAGATACGCAGTATTTT. Translated, it gives CASSEQLTDTQYF.

The gene calls are TRBV21-1 and TRBJ1-5; the table's D call, TRBD1, was not checked against the DNA. TRBV21-1 represents a pseudogene. This CDR3 comprises 20 residues. CDR3 protein: CASSKVSRDRGYNSNQPQHF. As DNA, the CDR3 is TGTGCCAGCAGCAAAGTTAGCCGGGACAGGGGCTACAATAGCAATCAGCCCCAGCATTTT.

The CDR3 DNA follows: TGTGCCAGCAGCGTAGTGGGGGGAGGGATTGGTGAGCAGTTCTTC. Amino acids: CASSVVGGGIGEQFF. The chain joins TRBV9 to TRBJ2-1; 7 bases are a match to TRBD2. CDR3 length equals 15 residues. After removal of 0 bases from V and 9 bases from J, the junction contained 9 bases not matched to a gene. Germline-derived CDR1 and CDR2 are SGDLS and YYNGEE.

The V call is TRBV11-2, the J call TRBJ1-6; D remains unclear. CDR1 SGHAT and CDR2 FQNNGV come from the germline V gene. The V and J ends lost 0 bases and 9 bases respectively, with 12 bases between them. CDR3 size: 15 residues. The CDR3 coding sequence is TGTGCCAGCAGCTTAGAGGGCCTGATAGTTTCACCCCTCCACTTT. This translates into CASSLEGLIVSPLHF.

This clone has only one observation. The chain joins TRBV5-4 to TRBJ2-1, with no clear D. The CDR3 covers 14 residues. V lost 9 bases to trimming and J lost 3 bases, with 16 bases between them. Per germline, CDR1 SGHNT and CDR2 YYREEE (reference sequence). The CDR3 protein is CATNSLIGYNEQFF. The DNA for the CDR3 is TGTGCCACCAACAGCCTGATTGGCTACAATGAGCAGTTCTTC.

The chain uses TRBV5-1 and TRBJ1-2; D is undetermined. The CDR3 length is 12 residues. Germline assignment: CDR1 SGHRS and CDR2 YFSETQ. The ends were cut back, 7 bases at V and 4 bases at J, with 11 bases in the middle. CDR3: CASQDGLYGYTF. The DNA for the CDR3 is TGCGCCAGCCAGGACGGCCTCTATGGCTACACCTTC.

The chain has TRBV7-9 and TRBJ2-5, with 8 bases matching TRBD1. The J segment lost 5 bases and the V segment lost 5 bases, leaving 7 bases of the junction unmatched. The CDR3 extends over 14 amino acids. CDR1 SEHNR and CDR2 FQNEAQ come from the germline V gene (reference sequence). In nucleotides, the CDR3 is TGTGCCAGCAGCACCCGGACAGGGCCGGAGACCCAGTACTTC. Protein sequence: CASSTRTGPETQYF.

This clone has only one observation. The chain has TRBV7-2 and TRBJ2-5; 7 nucleotides agree with TRBD1. Losses at the gene ends were 5 bases for V and 4 bases for J; bases not matched to a gene: 10. Germline lookup yields CDR1 SGHTA and CDR2 FQGNSA. The CDR3 runs to 15 residues. CDR3 DNA: TGTGCCAGCAGCCCAAGACAGGGCCTTATAGAGACCCAGTACTTC. This encodes CASSPRQGLIETQYF.

Comments on this clone: The sample holds other DNA sequences that translate to the same CDR3. The rearrangement joins TRBV18 to TRBJ1-1; D gene unclear. The CDR3 covers 14 residues. Germline CDR1 is KGHSH and CDR2 is LQKENI. V lost 2 bases and J 1 base, leaving 8 bases between the germline ends. The CDR3 region has the DNA TGTGCCAGCTCACCAACTGATGGGAACACTGAAGCTTTCTTT. Residues: CASSPTDGNTEAFF. The full variable domain, completed using reference TRBV18 and TRBJ1-1, is NAGVMQNPRHLVRRRGQEARLRCSPMKGHSHVYWYRQLPEEGLKFMVYLQKENIIDESGMPKERFSAEFPKEGPSILRIQQVVRGDSAAYFCASSPTDGNTEAFFGQGTRLTVV.

The genes are TRBV29-1 and TRBJ2-2; D possibly corresponds to TRBD2 (5 bases). Germline lookup yields CDR1 SQVTM and CDR2 ANQGSEA. Between the trimmed V and J ends, which lost 1 base and 0 bases, there was a span of 6 bases. The CDR3 runs 14 residues. CDR3 DNA: TGCAGCGTTGAAGGGACTTCGAACACCGGGGAGCTGTTTTTT. This encodes CSVEGTSNTGELFF.

The chain combines TRBV5-6 with TRBJ1-6; TRBD1 is a possible D gene (5 bases). The CDR3 is 15 amino acids. Between the trimmed V and J ends, which lost 4 bases and 6 bases, there was a span of 14 bases. CDR1 is SGHDT, CDR2 YYEEEE, per germline. CDR3: CASSVRQSGNSPLHF. The CDR3 DNA sequence: TGTGCCAGCAGCGTGCGACAGAGTGGTAATTCACCCCTCCACTTT.

Worth noting for this clone: The sample has other DNA sequences that encode this CDR3 too. The genes are TRBV19 and TRBJ2-3; D gene ambiguous. V lost 4 bases, J lost 2 bases, and 4 bases lay in between. The germline V gene encodes CDR1 LNHDA and CDR2 SQIVND (reference sequence). CDR3 size: 12 residues. The CDR3 DNA follows: TGTGCCAGTAGTACAACCACAGATACGCAGTATTTT. It is translated as CASSTTTDTQYF.